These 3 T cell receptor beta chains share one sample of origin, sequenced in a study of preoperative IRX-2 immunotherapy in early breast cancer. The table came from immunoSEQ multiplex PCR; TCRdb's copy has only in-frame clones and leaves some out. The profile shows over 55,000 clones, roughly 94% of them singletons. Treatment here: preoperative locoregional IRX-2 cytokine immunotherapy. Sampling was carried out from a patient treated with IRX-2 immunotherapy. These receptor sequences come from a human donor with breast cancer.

As DNA, the CDR3 is TGTGCCAGCAGCCTACTTACAGGGAGGGTTAACTATGGCTACACCTTC. It is translated as CASSLLTGRVNYGYTF. The rearrangement joins TRBV12-1 to TRBJ1-2. TRBV12-1 is shown as a pseudogene. The CDR3 spans 16 residues.

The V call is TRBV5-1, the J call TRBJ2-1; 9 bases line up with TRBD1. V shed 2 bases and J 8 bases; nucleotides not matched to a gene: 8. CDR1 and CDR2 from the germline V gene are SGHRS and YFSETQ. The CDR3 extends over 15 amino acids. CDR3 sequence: CASSFVRGQGDEQFF. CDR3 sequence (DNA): TGCGCCAGCAGCTTCGTCCGGGGACAGGGTGATGAGCAGTTCTTC.

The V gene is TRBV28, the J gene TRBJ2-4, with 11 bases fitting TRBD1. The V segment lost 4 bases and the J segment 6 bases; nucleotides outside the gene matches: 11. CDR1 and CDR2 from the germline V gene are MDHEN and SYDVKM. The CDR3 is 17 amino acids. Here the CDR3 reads CASSSNFGQGALNIQYF. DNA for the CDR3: TGTGCCAGCAGTTCAAACTTCGGACAGGGGGCCCTAAACATTCAGTACTTC.